These 4 T cell receptor beta chains originate from one sample sequenced in a study of early T cells in non-severe SARS-CoV-2 infection. TCRdb re-derived calls from the 5' RACE reads in MiXCR, one entry per CDR3 protein. The sample holds about 50,000 distinct CDR3 sequences, over 5% seen once. The sample was whole blood, taken at baseline. The receptors stem from an adult who was a healthcare worker with PCR-confirmed SARS-CoV-2 infection or an uninfected control (not recorded which).

This clonotype was counted many times. The chain has TRBV6-1 and TRBJ1-6; D is undetermined. The CDR3 spans 16 residues. V gave up 3 bases and J gave up 0 bases, with 9 bases separating them. Germline values: CDR1 MNHNS, CDR2 SASEGT. The DNA of the CDR3 is TGTGCCAGCAGTGAGACGGGTTCCTCCTATAATTCACCCCTCCACTTT. Translation: CASSETGSSYNSPLHF.

The gene calls are TRBV3-1 and TRBJ1-2, with D hard to call. The CDR3 spans 13 residues. Trimming removed 4 bases from V and 7 bases from J, with 13 bases in between. Germline lookup yields CDR1 LGHDT and CDR2 YNNKEL (reference sequence). The CDR3 loop is CASSREGIRGYTF. CDR3 nucleotides: TGTGCCAGCAGCCGAGAAGGGATTCGTGGCTACACCTTC.

The gene calls are TRBV27 and TRBJ2-7; D may be TRBD2 (6 bases). The CDR3 length is 13 residues. Germline V lookup: CDR1 MNHEY, CDR2 SMNVEV (reference sequence). V lost 6 bases to trimming and J lost 6 bases, with 15 bases between them. This CDR3 is CASSLKLASEQYF. CDR3 nucleotides: TGTGCCAGCAGCCTGAAACTAGCTTCCGAGCAGTACTTC.

This chain joins TRBV4-3 and TRBJ2-2, with a possible D match to TRBD2 (6 bases). There are 17 residues in the CDR3. The germline V gene has CDR1 LGHNA and CDR2 YSLEER. V shed 1 base and J shed 2 bases, with 14 bases lying between them. In nucleotides, the CDR3 is TGCGCCAGCAGCCAAGCCCCTGTCGGGAGTAACACCGGGGAGCTGTTTTTT. Protein sequence: CASSQAPVGSNTGELFF.